This is a list of T cell receptor beta chains from one sample in a study of cytotoxic CD8 clonotypes in ibrutinib-treated CLL. The protocol was immunoSEQ multiplex PCR, while the TCRdb copy is restricted to in-frame clones and leaves out a portion. Seen here are under 75,000 clones, less than 75% observed once, and the top ten hold about two fifths. This material consisted of PBMCs, taken after 12 months of ibrutinib treatment. The receptors come from a human donor with chronic lymphocytic leukemia. Both conserved end residues are part of each CDR3. The order of the fields is D gene, J gene, V gene, CDR3 protein, CDR3 DNA. A D gene is named only where the DNA matches it firmly.

>.|TRBJ1-1|TRBV11-2
CASSRGGMATEAFF
TGTGCCAGCAGTCGGGGGGGGATGGCCACTGAAGCTTTCTTT
>.|TRBJ2-3|TRBV5-6
CASSKPSTDTQYF
TGTGCCAGCAGCAAACCTAGCACAGATACGCAGTATTTT
>.|TRBJ1-1|TRBV6-5
CASSYYGRGNTEAFF
TGTGCCAGCAGTTACTACGGTCGGGGGAACACTGAAGCTTTCTTT
>.|TRBJ1-3|TRBV5-6
CASSLGRFFSGNTIYF
TGTGCCAGCAGCTTGGGGAGGTTTTTCTCTGGAAACACCATATATTTT
>.|TRBJ2-2|TRBV9
CASSDSSRNTGELFF
TGTGCCAGCAGCGACAGTAGTAGGAACACCGGGGAGCTGTTTTTT
>TRBD2|TRBJ2-3|TRBV7-9
CASSSSWAGVVDTQYF
TGTGCCAGCAGCTCGAGCTGGGCGGGAGTTGTGGATACGCAGTATTTT
>.|TRBJ2-6|TRBV5-1
CASTSRGIPGANVLTF
TGCGCCAGCACCTCCAGAGGGATCCCTGGGGCCAACGTCCTGACTTTC
>TRBD1|TRBJ2-7|TRBV6-1
CASSDVDRTYEQYF
TGTGCCAGCAGTGACGTGGACAGGACCTACGAGCAGTACTTC
>.|TRBJ2-5|TRBV25-1
CASSEYSRETQYF
TGTGCCAGCAGTGAATACAGCCGAGAGACCCAGTACTTC
>TRBD2|TRBJ2-2|TRBV4-2
CASSQRPGQTETSGRALGTGELFF
TGTGCCAGCAGCCAGCGGCCGGGACAAACGGAGACTAGCGGGAGGGCCCTGGGTACCGGGGAGCTGTTTTTT
>.|TRBJ2-3|TRBV30
CACCHPDTQYF
TGTGCCTGCTGCCACCCAGATACGCAGTATTTT
>.|TRBJ2-7|TRBV30
CAWSSTITFLGYDEQYF
TGTGCCTGGAGTTCAACAATCACCTTCCTAGGGTATGACGAGCAGTACTTC
>.|TRBJ1-2|TRBV19
CASSIRGGGDGYTF
TGTGCCAGTAGTATCCGAGGCGGGGGTGATGGCTACACCTTC